These T cell receptor beta chains were read from a single sample in a study of CD8+ T cells in alopecia areata. The protocol was immunoSEQ multiplex PCR, while the TCRdb copy is restricted to in-frame clones and leaves out a portion. The sample lists some 180,000 clones, roughly half occurring once. The sample in question was CD8+ T cells sorted from blood, obtained around week 53, from a patient treated with tofacitinib. These TCRs come from a human donor with alopecia areata. CDR3s include the opening cysteine and the closing phenylalanine or tryptophan. D genes are given only for firm matches. Clone size is given for some rows only: seen once, a few or many times, or a class if the clone is expanded.

TRBJ2-7	TRBV5-6	-	few	CASYAGTLEQYF	TGTGCCAGCTACGCGGGGACCCTCGAGCAGTACTTC
TRBJ2-5	TRBV30	-	-	CAWSVHLGQETQYF	TGTGCCTGGAGTGTACACCTGGGGCAAGAGACCCAGTACTTC
TRBJ2-1	TRBV7-9	TRBD1	-	CASSLAQGDYNEQFF	TGTGCCAGCAGCTTGGCGCAGGGGGACTACAATGAGCAGTTCTTC
TRBJ2-7	TRBV4-1	TRBD1	-	CASSQGRAGQGHEQYF	TGCGCCAGCAGCCAAGGGCGGGCAGGACAGGGACACGAGCAGTACTTC
TRBJ1-2	TRBV6-5	-	-	CASSYSPGRRYGYTF	TGTGCCAGCAGTTACTCGCCAGGGCGGAGGTATGGCTACACCTTC
TRBJ1-6	TRBV30	-	-	CAWSVWGASSPLHF	TGTGCCTGGAGTGTCTGGGGGGCCTCGTCACCCCTCCACTTT
TRBJ2-7	TRBV27	TRBD1	-	CASSPGTVYEQYF	TGTGCCAGCAGCCCCGGGACAGTTTACGAGCAGTACTTC
TRBJ2-1	TRBV29-1	TRBD1	-	CSVEVPGGSYNEQFF	TGCAGCGTTGAAGTCCCAGGGGGTTCCTACAATGAGCAGTTCTTC
TRBJ2-1	TRBV5-6	TRBD2	few	CASSFSGGDYNEQFF	TGTGCCAGCAGCTTTAGCGGGGGGGATTACAATGAGCAGTTCTTC
TRBJ2-2	TRBV10-3	-	few	CAITGGDTGELFF	TGTGCCATCACCGGGGGAGACACCGGGGAGCTGTTTTTT
TRBJ2-7	TRBV6-1	-	-	CASRPPGDSQYF	TGTGCCAGCAGGCCTCCAGGGGATTCCCAGTACTTC
TRBJ2-1	TRBV13	-	few	CASSGTANEQFF	TGTGCCAGCAGTGGGACGGCGAATGAGCAGTTCTTC
TRBJ2-5	TRBV29-1	TRBD2	few	CSAWTSGETQYF	TGCAGCGCCTGGACTAGCGGGGAGACCCAGTACTTC
TRBJ1-4	TRBV4-1	TRBD1	once	CASSQNRGRGEKLFF	TGCGCCAGCAGCCAAAACAGGGGGCGCGGAGAAAAACTGTTTTTT
TRBJ2-1	TRBV2	TRBD2	few	CASSAASGEYNEQFF	TGTGCCAGCAGTGCGGCTAGCGGGGAGTACAATGAGCAGTTCTTC
TRBJ1-5	TRBV30	-	-	CAWSSTGLGEPQHF	TGTGCCTGGAGTAGTACCGGGCTGGGGGAGCCCCAGCATTTT
TRBJ2-3	TRBV5-1	TRBD2	-	CASSFLAGDRVRVADTQYF	TGCGCCAGCAGCTTTCTAGCGGGCGATCGCGTGCGGGTTGCAGATACGCAGTATTTT
TRBJ2-5	TRBV15	-	-	CATSRGPPGGQQTQYF	TGTGCCACCAGCAGAGGACCCCCGGGGGGCCAGCAGACCCAGTACTTC
TRBJ2-3	TRBV30	-	once	CAWGTRIGATDTQYF	TGTGCCTGGGGGACAAGGATCGGCGCCACAGATACGCAGTATTTT
TRBJ2-7	TRBV5-6	-	few	CASSSGAGYEQYF	TGTGCCAGCAGCTCAGGGGCTGGCTACGAGCAGTACTTC